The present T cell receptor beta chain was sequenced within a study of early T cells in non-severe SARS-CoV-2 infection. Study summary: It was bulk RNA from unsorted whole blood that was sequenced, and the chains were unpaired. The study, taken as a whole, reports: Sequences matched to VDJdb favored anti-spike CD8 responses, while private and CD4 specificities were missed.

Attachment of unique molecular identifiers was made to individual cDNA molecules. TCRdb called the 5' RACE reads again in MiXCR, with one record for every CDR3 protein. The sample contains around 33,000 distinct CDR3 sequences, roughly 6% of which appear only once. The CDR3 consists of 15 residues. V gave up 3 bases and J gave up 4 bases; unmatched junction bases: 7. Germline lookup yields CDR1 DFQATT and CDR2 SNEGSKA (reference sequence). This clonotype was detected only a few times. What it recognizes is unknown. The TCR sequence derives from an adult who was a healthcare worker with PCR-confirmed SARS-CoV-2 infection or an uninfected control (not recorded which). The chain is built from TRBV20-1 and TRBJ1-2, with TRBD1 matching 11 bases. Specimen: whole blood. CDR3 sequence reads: CSARFGQGALYGYTF. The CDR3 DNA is TGCAGTGCTAGGTTCGGACAGGGGGCACTCTATGGCTACACCTTC.